The rows below give T cell receptor beta chains drawn from one sample of a study of identical twins. One entry per CDR3 protein, called by TCRdb with MiXCR from the 5' RACE reads. Of about 470,000 distinct CDR3 sequences in the sample, 20% to 30% were seen once. This same sample was also taken into another study, of T cells expressing NK-cell markers.

The sequencing input was CD4+ T cells sorted from blood. These receptors originate from a woman younger than 35 in good health. CDR3s include the opening cysteine and the closing phenylalanine or tryptophan. D genes are given only for firm matches. Only some rows state a clone size, as once, few, many or a class for expanded clones.

D gene	clone size	J gene	V gene	CDR3 length	CDR3 DNA	CDR3 protein
.	few	TRBJ1-5	TRBV6-5	13	TGTGCCAGCACTTCCCGGCGGAATCAGCCCCAGCATTTT	CASTSRRNQPQHF
.	.	TRBJ2-1	TRBV10-1	14	TGCGCCAGCAGCACTAGGACTCGCTTGGATGAGCAGTTCTTC	CASSTRTRLDEQFF
TRBD1	few	TRBJ1-1	TRBV2	13	TGTGCCAGCAAAGGACAGGGGAGCACTGAAGCTTTCTTT	CASKGQGSTEAFF
.	few	TRBJ2-3	TRBV6-2/TRBV6-3	14	TGTGCCAGCACCCCCCGACAGATCACAGATACGCAGTATTTT	CASTPRQITDTQYF
.	.	TRBJ1-5	TRBV20-1	12	TGCAGTGCTAGAATGCGGGGGCAGCCCCAGCATTTT	CSARMRGQPQHF
.	few	TRBJ1-1	TRBV10-3	13	TGTGCCATCACAAAGGGGATGAACACTGAAGCTTTCTTT	CAITKGMNTEAFF
TRBD1	.	TRBJ1-1	TRBV20-1	17	TGCAGTGCTAGAGGTAGGACAGGGGGCCTCTCGAACACTGAAGCTTTCTTT	CSARGRTGGLSNTEAFF
.	.	TRBJ1-2	TRBV19	16	TGTGCCAGTAGTATAGCTTGGGGCCACAGCAACTATGGCTACACCTTC	CASSIAWGHSNYGYTF
.	.	TRBJ2-7	TRBV3-1	12	TGTGCCAGCAGCCGGGTCGTCTACGAGCAGTACTTC	CASSRVVYEQYF
.	few	TRBJ2-1	TRBV12-3/TRBV12-4	16	TGTGCCAGCACCCAAAGGCGAGACTGGACTTACAATGAGCAGTTCTTC	CASTQRRDWTYNEQFF
.	.	TRBJ2-3	TRBV11-2	14	TGTGCCAGCAGCTTACGCCAGCGCACAGATACGCAGTATTTT	CASSLRQRTDTQYF
.	.	TRBJ2-2	TRBV2	14	TGTGCCAGCACTAAGGCCGGGACCACCGGGGAGCTGTTTTTT	CASTKAGTTGELFF
.	once	TRBJ1-2	TRBV7-2	14	TGTGCCAGCAGTATTGGGCCAGGATGGTATGGCTACACCTTC	CASSIGPGWYGYTF
.	few	TRBJ2-3	TRBV12-3/TRBV12-4	14	TGTGCCAGCAGTTTAGGATGGGACGCAGATACGCAGTATTTT	CASSLGWDADTQYF
.	few	TRBJ2-4	TRBV6-1	15	TGTGCCAGCAGCCTATCTACGAAGGGCAAAAACATTCAGTACTTC	CASSLSTKGKNIQYF
TRBD1	.	TRBJ2-1	TRBV5-1	16	TGCGCCAGCAGCCTTCGCCGAGACAGGGGGCACAATGAGCAGTTCTTC	CASSLRRDRGHNEQFF
TRBD2	.	TRBJ2-4	TRBV20-1	14	TGCAGTGCTAGCGGGAGGTGGGGCAAAAACATTCAGTACTTC	CSASGRWGKNIQYF
.	few	TRBJ2-3	TRBV20-1	14	TGCAGTGCCCTGGACGGGCGGGACACAGATACGCAGTATTTT	CSALDGRDTDTQYF
.	.	TRBJ1-1	TRBV20-1	12	TGCAGATTACGGGAGGGTAACACTGAAGCTTTCTTT	CRLREGNTEAFF
.	many	TRBJ1-6	TRBV24-1	13	TGTGCCACCAGTGATTTGAGGGATTCACCCCTCCACTTT	CATSDLRDSPLHF
.	.	TRBJ2-6	TRBV4-1	19	TGCGCCAGCAGCCCGTCACAGATTTTCCTTCGCACTGGGGCCAACGTCCTGACTTTC	CASSPSQIFLRTGANVLTF
TRBD2	.	TRBJ2-3	TRBV20-1	14	TGCAGTGCTAGTAGCGGGGGGGCTCGCGATACGCAGTATTTT	CSASSGGARDTQYF
TRBD1	.	TRBJ1-4	TRBV5-8	16	TGTGCCAGCAGCTCCGGAAGACAGGGTATTAATGAAAAACTGTTTTTT	CASSSGRQGINEKLFF